This TCR beta chain originates from a study of radiation and T cells in renal cell carcinoma. Sequenced by immunoSEQ multiplex PCR; TCRdb stores in-frame clones only, minus some. The data show about 78,000 clones, roughly 87% seen once. The time point here: blood 4 weeks post-SBRT, at nephrectomy. The treatment was: 15 Gy SBRT to primary tumor, nephrectomy 4 weeks later. Nephrectomy followed 15 Gy stereotactic body radiation by 4 weeks. The tumor was a clear cell renal cell carcinoma. Study-level findings and limits: In blood, top tumor clones expanded by 2 weeks, shrinking by 4. No pretreatment tumor biopsies were available for baseline clonotypes.

To note about this clone: As yet, its antigen is unknown.

Trimming took 7 bases from V and 7 from J, leaving 6 bases between them. This CDR3 is built from 10 residues. Germline assignment: CDR1 SGDLS and CDR2 YYNGEE. Specimen: blood, collected from a patient whose treatment included radiotherapy and nephrectomy. The sequence derives from a woman aged 70-85 years with renal cell carcinoma. The V gene is TRBV9, the J gene TRBJ2-1, with D uncertain. The CDR3 DNA reads TGTGCCAGCCTAGGGAATGAGCAGTTCTTC. Its translation: CASLGNEQFF.